These 4 T cell receptor beta chains share one sample of origin, sequenced in a study of T cell responses to AZD1222 COVID-19 vaccine. The repertoire was sequenced with immunoSEQ multiplex PCR; TCRdb's copy has only in-frame clones and lacks some. The sample comprises some 120,000 clones, about 90% of which are singletons, and under 1.2% rests with the top ten. This material consisted of peripheral blood, taken on day 0 of AZD1222 vaccination. These receptors were collected from an adult in good health.

Comments on this clone: Other DNA sequences within the sample encode an identical CDR3. The chain employs TRBV5-1 and TRBJ1-6; 7 bases agree with TRBD1. V gave up 5 bases and J gave up 1 base; unmatched junction bases: 3. Germline lookup yields CDR1 SGHRS and CDR2 YFSETQ. The CDR3 consists of 15 residues. DNA for the CDR3: TGCGCCAGCAGGACAGGGTTGTCCTATAATTCACCCCTCCACTTT. This translates into CASRTGLSYNSPLHF.

The chain uses TRBV7-9 and TRBJ2-1; 10 bases agree with TRBD2. The CDR3 runs to 14 residues. Trimming at V came to 3 bases and at J to 7 bases, leaving 3 bases not matched to a gene. CDR1 is SEHNR, CDR2 FQNEAQ, per germline (reference sequence). In DNA, the CDR3 is TGTGCCAGCAGCTTTAGGGGACTAGCGAATGAGCAGTTCTTC. Residues: CASSFRGLANEQFF.

This chain uses TRBV6-1 with TRBJ2-7; D gene uncertain. CDR3 size: 12 residues. Looked up from germline, CDR1 is MNHNS and CDR2 is SASEGT. Trimming removed 3 bases from V and 3 bases from J, with 6 bases in between. Here the CDR3 reads CASSDPIYEQYF. The CDR3 region has the DNA TGTGCCAGCAGTGACCCGATCTACGAGCAGTACTTC.

This clone came up once. The chain links TRBV19 to TRBJ1-1; D is undetermined. V shed 5 bases and J shed 1 base, with 17 bases lying between them. Per germline, CDR1 LNHDA and CDR2 SQIVND (reference sequence). The CDR3 has 16 residues. As DNA, the CDR3 is TGTGCCAGTAGTCCGACCCTCTTAGACTGGAACACTGAAGCTTTCTTT. Protein sequence: CASSPTLLDWNTEAFF.